The clone carrying this TCR beta chain came up a few times. CDR3 size: 16 residues. The germline CDR1 and CDR2 sequences are SEHNR and FQNEAQ (reference sequence). The V gene end was trimmed by 2 bases and the J gene end by 9 bases; junction bases not matched to a gene: 5. These data are taken from a study of blood T cells in healthy people across ages. For the second PCR, which ran for about 7 to 11 cycles, a sample-barcoded 5' primer and a J-beta primer mix were used. MiXCR was run by TCRdb on the 5' RACE reads, yielding one entry per CDR3 protein. The sample records about 970,000 distinct CDR3 sequences, roughly 50% being singletons.

This TCR derives from a woman aged 55-75 years in good health. The chain recombines TRBV7-9 with TRBJ2-1; 15 bases are a match to TRBD2. Sequenced input: blood. CDR3 sequence reads: CASSLIGLAGGFEQFF. The CDR3 DNA reads TGTGCCAGCAGCTTAATCGGACTAGCGGGAGGGTTTGAGCAGTTCTTC.